This T cell receptor (beta chain) was captured by sequencing in a study of blood T cell repertoires in COVID-19. Whole-study context: The study drew acute and convalescent COVID-19 samples from the United States, Italy and Spain. In each case, the material was cDNA or gDNA derived from T cells, B-cell-depleted T cells, or PBMCs.

In the source study's methods: Estimation of nucleated cell counts relied on the amplification of reference gene primers. Sequenced by immunoSEQ multiplex PCR; TCRdb stores in-frame clones only, minus some. V and J calls and clone size follow that table, whereas D and trimming were derived from the DNA. The data contain over 450,000 clones, roughly nine tenths of them seen just once; the ten biggest clones take up under 8.5%. The CDR3 totals 14 residues. The V and J ends lost 6 bases and 2 bases, in that order; junction bases with no gene match: 7. Germline V gives CDR1 SNHLY, CDR2 FYNNEI. The sample consisted of peripheral blood. This chain connects TRBV2 to TRBJ2-7, with 7 bases lining up with TRBD2. The origin of this receptor is a woman in her forties or fifties with COVID-19, enrolled during active disease. The DNA for the CDR3 is TGTGCCAGCAGGGCGGGGGTGGTGGCCTACGAGCAGTACTTC. Translating it yields CASRAGVVAYEQYF.